The subject of this entry is one T cell receptor (beta chain). The antigen is undetermined. Treatment of patients with chemo-refractory metastatic non-small-cell lung cancer consisted of focal radiation plus CTLA-4 blockade with ipilimumab. This sample is drawn from a study of radiotherapy plus CTLA-4 blockade in lung cancer. Only in-frame clones appear in the TCRdb table, and some are missing; sequencing was by immunoSEQ multiplex PCR. The sample shows under 65,000 clones, about 76% of them seen only once. General observations from the study: There was expansion of tumor-derived TCR clones in blood after radiotherapy plus ipilimumab. In blood, early T cell clone dynamics reportedly predicted response best, together with interferon-beta.

The V end lost 0 bases, the J end lost 6 bases, and 7 bases lay between the germline ends. Germline CDR1 is LGHNA and CDR2 is YSLEER. The CDR3 is 13 amino acids. This chain links TRBV4-3 with TRBJ2-3, with no clear D. Sequenced here: peripheral blood, sampled from a patient treated with radiotherapy plus ipilimumab. The source of this sequence is a human donor with non-small cell lung cancer whose response to radiotherapy plus ipilimumab could not be evaluated. The CDR3 region is CASSQEFEDTQYF. As DNA, the CDR3 is TGCGCCAGCAGCCAAGAGTTCGAGGATACGCAGTATTTT.